This T cell receptor (beta chain) is drawn from a study of spatial heterogeneity in lung cancer. Study overall: Sequence detection consistently recorded a greater number of beta-chain than alpha-chain sequences.

Time point given: sample taken at primary tumor resection. The donor population consisted of some 67 patients with untreated, early-stage non-small cell lung cancer. TCR cDNA molecules were tagged individually, and each one carried a unique molecular identifier. TCRdb independently ran MiXCR on the 5' RACE reads; one entry per CDR3 protein. The repertoire consists of some 9,500 distinct CDR3 sequences, with roughly 13% occurring once and the leading ten covering 14%. Study-level findings and limits: Mutation tallies in tumors tracked expanded intratumoral alpha and beta TCR counts.

Trimming cost V 3 bases and J 2 bases; bases outside gene matches: 4. This CDR3 is built from 16 residues. Germline-derived CDR1 and CDR2 are SGHVS and FQNEAQ. There are many counts of this clonotype. What it recognizes is unknown. J is TRBJ2-2 and V is TRBV7-8; 9 bases agree with TRBD1. The sequence derives from a male donor with early-stage non-small cell lung cancer. The sample was lung tumor tissue, taken at surgery. CDR3: CASSFWGQGNTGELFF. In DNA form, the CDR3 reads TGTGCCAGCAGCTTTTGGGGACAGGGAAACACCGGGGAGCTGTTTTTT. Together with reference TRBV7-8 and TRBJ2-2, the CDR3 gives the full variable domain: GAGVSQSPRYKVAKRGQDVALRCDPISGHVSLFWYQQALGQGPEFLTYFQNEAQLDKSGLPSDRFFAERPEGSVSTLKIQRTQQEDSAVYLCASSFWGQGNTGELFFGEGSRLTVL.